The source of this T cell receptor (beta chain) is a study of blood T cell repertoires in COVID-19. Study overall: Whether acute or convalescent, the COVID-19 samples came from the United States, Italy and Spain.

This CDR3 has 12 residues. Germline lookup yields CDR1 SEHNR and CDR2 FQNEAQ (reference sequence). V shed 4 bases and J shed 0 bases, with 4 bases lying between them. Authors' analysis steps: Nucleated cell number was recorded as an estimate derived from reference gene primer amplification. The repertoire was sequenced with immunoSEQ multiplex PCR; TCRdb's copy has only in-frame clones and lacks some. The V and J calls and clone size were taken over from that table, and D and trimming were inferred from the DNA. The sample lists roughly 400,000 clones, approximately 87% occurring once. Living in about two dozen US areas, the participants were between roughly 18 and 89 years of age. Clinical histories supplied by participants themselves formed the basis of cohort assignment.

The clonotype comes from a woman in her 50s who had recovered from COVID-19. Sequences were obtained from PBMCs or T cells enriched from blood (not recorded which). The rearrangement joins TRBV7-9 to TRBJ2-7; D gene uncertain. The CDR3 bases are TGTGCCAGCAGCTCGTACTCCTACGAGCAGTACTTC. This translates into CASSSYSYEQYF.